These T cell receptor beta chains were read from a single sample in a study of cytomegalovirus exposure and HLA in healthy donors. Libraries were prepared by immunoSEQ multiplex PCR; TCRdb keeps only in-frame clonotypes and omits some of them. Of 170,000 or so clones detected, 77% appear once; the ten largest clones hold under 1.5%. The sample taken for sequencing was PBMCs. The receptors were gathered from a woman in her 30s in good health and CMV-seronegative. Both conserved end residues are part of each CDR3. Fields, in order: clone size, D gene, CDR3 length, V gene, J gene, CDR3 protein, CDR3 DNA. The D gene is left open where the match is weak. Expanded clones are given a class, and other clones once, few, many or no size at all.

>.|TRBD1|13|TRBV6-1|TRBJ2-5
CASSRDREETQYF
TGTGCCAGCAGTCGGGACAGGGAAGAGACCCAGTACTTC
>.|TRBD2|16|TRBV7-9|TRBJ2-2
CASSPRYGTSVGELFF
TGTGCCAGCAGCCCCCGCTATGGGACTAGCGTCGGGGAGCTGTTTTTT
>.|.|16|TRBV5-4|TRBJ1-2
CASSSGSRTPNYGYTF
TGTGCCAGCAGCTCAGGGTCGCGTACCCCTAACTATGGCTACACCTTC
>.|TRBD2|16|TRBV5-1|TRBJ2-7
CASSLLLAGGTDEQYF
TGCGCCAGCAGCTTACTACTAGCGGGGGGCACCGACGAGCAGTACTTC
>many|TRBD1|13|TRBV2|TRBJ1-3
CASRQGAGNTIYF
TGTGCCAGCAGGCAGGGGGCAGGAAACACCATATATTTT
>.|TRBD1|19|TRBV18|TRBJ1-5
CASSPRTGANPYSNQPQHF
TGTGCCAGCTCACCCCGGACAGGGGCGAACCCCTATAGCAATCAGCCCCAGCATTTT
>.|.|13|TRBV10-3|TRBJ1-5
CAISESPSQPQHF
TGTGCCATCAGTGAGTCCCCCAGTCAGCCCCAGCATTTT
>few|.|15|TRBV18|TRBJ1-4
CASSPSGTTNEKLFF
TGTGCCAGCTCACCTTCCGGGACAACTAATGAAAAACTGTTTTTT
>.|.|13|TRBV10-3|TRBJ1-1
CAAGRGGGTEAFF
TGTGCCGCCGGTCGGGGTGGTGGCACTGAAGCTTTCTTT
>.|.|15|TRBV7-8|TRBJ1-1
CASSLGAGRFTEAFF
TGTGCCAGCAGCTTAGGAGCAGGGAGGTTCACTGAAGCTTTCTTT
>.|.|16|TRBV19|TRBJ1-4
CASSIDGGENYEKLFF
TGTGCCAGTAGTATAGACGGAGGGGAAAATTATGAAAAACTGTTTTTT
>.|TRBD1|16|TRBV15|TRBJ2-5
CATSTSPGQGQETQYF
TGTGCCACCAGCACAAGCCCAGGACAGGGACAAGAGACCCAGTACTTC
>few|TRBD1|14|TRBV11-3|TRBJ2-5
CASSLHRGSETQYF
TGTGCCAGCAGCCTACACAGGGGGTCGGAGACCCAGTACTTC
>many|.|14|TRBV5-6|TRBJ2-7
CASSRSGYSYEQYF
TGTGCCAGCAGCCGTTCGGGGTACTCCTACGAGCAGTACTTC
>.|TRBD2|14|TRBV6-6|TRBJ2-1
CASIPGGSYNEQFF
TGTGCCAGCATTCCGGGGGGGTCTTACAATGAGCAGTTCTTC
>.|.|15|TRBV6-4|TRBJ2-3
CASSSQGMGTDTQYF
TGTGCCAGCAGTAGCCAGGGTATGGGCACAGATACGCAGTATTTT
>.|.|12|TRBV11-3|TRBJ2-7
CASAGIDYEQYF
TGTGCCAGTGCGGGGATCGACTACGAGCAGTACTTC
>.|TRBD1|15|TRBV10-3|TRBJ1-3
CAISGQGMTGNTIYF
TGTGCCATCAGTGGACAGGGGATGACTGGAAACACCATATATTTT
>.|TRBD1|17|TRBV2|TRBJ1-2
CASSDGQGAIIVYGYTF
TGTGCCAGCAGTGATGGACAGGGGGCGATTATCGTCTATGGCTACACCTTC
>once|.|16|TRBV7-9|TRBJ1-2
CASSLAGRGRNYGYTF
TGTGCCAGCAGCTTAGCGGGGAGGGGACGTAACTATGGCTACACCTTC
>.|TRBD2|15|TRBV5-1|TRBJ2-3
CASSLTRAGGGTQYF
TGCGCCAGCAGCTTGACCCGGGCGGGGGGAGGTACGCAGTATTTT
>.|TRBD1|18|TRBV19|TRBJ2-3
CASSTHRGGRGHTDTQYF
TGTGCCAGTAGTACACACAGGGGCGGAAGAGGACACACAGATACGCAGTATTTT
>.|TRBD1|16|TRBV5-1|TRBJ1-2
CASSWGDRPTFYGYTF
TGCGCCAGCAGCTGGGGGGACAGGCCGACTTTCTATGGCTACACCTTC
>.|.|16|TRBV18|TRBJ2-2
CASSPVVNSGTGELFF
TGTGCCAGCTCACCGGTTGTGAACTCCGGCACCGGGGAGCTGTTTTTT